This T cell receptor (beta chain) was recorded in a study of T cells in Graves' hyperthyroidism and ophthalmopathy (dated by TCRdb to about 2019). Study-level background: Peripheral blood samples were taken at the time of initial diagnosis, prior to any treatment. According to the paper, TCR Vbeta CDR3 sequencing was carried out on some 130 peripheral blood samples, which came from some 41 ophthalmopathy, under 80 hyperthyroidism and roughly 17 progressor patients. After sampling, hyperthyroidism patients received methimazole starting at 30 mg daily, and ophthalmopathy patients received high-dose intravenous methylprednisolone. Thyroid tissue and blood T-cell repertoires from more than five Graves' hyperthyroidism patients were also compared in the study. The 75 to 100 discovery patients were randomly split 7:3 into training and test sets. TCR V-J signatures able to tell the groups apart were searched for in a discovery cohort of 90 to 100 patients, of whom over 40 had Graves' ophthalmopathy and 55 to 60 had stable Graves' hyperthyroidism. An independent validation cohort of under 20 hyperthyroidism patients and over 15 patients who later progressed to ophthalmopathy tested prospective prediction of ophthalmopathy. The study at large found these results: Most expanded thyroid clonotypes (frequency above 0.001) were also detected in blood, suggesting blood repertoires may reflect thyroid immune responses. Sample size was not statistically predetermined, and investigators were not blinded to group allocation. In validation, progression to ophthalmopathy was predicted by the model with 70.59% sensitivity and around 75% specificity, a median of approximately 7.1 months before onset. In cross-validation, a model built on a 13 V-J signature told ophthalmopathy apart from stable hyperthyroidism with over 85% sensitivity and 81% to 82% specificity, and in testing the same model reached 80%/75%.

Amplification of TCR beta CDR3 regions was carried out from RNA transcripts. The first round of RT-PCR for the TCR CDR3 was performed with the HTBI primer set and the Qiagen OneStep RT-PCR kit. The libraries were constructed in a second round of multiplex PCR and then size-selected and purified. The libraries were sequenced on an Illumina HiSeq2000 using paired-end 100 bp reads. From the authors' description of their analysis: SOAPnuke was used to process the raw data, throwing out any read that contained adapters or uncalled bases, had a mean Phred below 15, or lacked an exact constant-primer or identifier match. High-quality paired reads were merged using COPE v1.2.5, and each unique nucleotide sequence was defined as a clonotype. MiTCR v1.1 was used to align the clonotypes against IMGT TRBV, TRBD and TRBJ reference segments. The analysis was restricted to V-J combinations with a frequency above 0.0001, which together covered 99% to 99.2% of the repertoires. A TCS score was defined as the ratio between F50 (clonal expansion) and ExV (chaos), using BLOSUM62-based TCRdist between CDR3 peptides within each V-J. Welch's t-statistics and random forest reduced several hundred V-J features to fewer than 15, which were used in a naive Bayes classifier (R e1071). The public reads were reprocessed in TCRdb via fastp at Q25 and MiXCR, keeping in-frame beta chains. Under each unique CDR3 protein, matching rows form one entry showing the most common genes and DNA. The V and J calls and clone size come from TCRdb's table, not from the authors' own analysis. The sample has roughly 700,000 distinct CDR3 sequences on record, approximately 15% of them singletons. The top ten clones comprise about 16% of the sample.

The trim is 1 base for V and 5 bases for J, with a gap of 12 bases between the germline ends. From its cysteine to its phenylalanine, the CDR3 spans 14 amino acids. Just the 42-base CDR3 DNA is kept, in frame starting at base 1. The germline V gene (reference sequence) yields MNHEY for CDR1 and SMNVEV for CDR2. This clonotype was detected ten times or more. Its specific antigen is unknown. No base quality information exists; no much larger clone differs at one position. Stable Graves' hyperthyroidism was defined as the absence of progression to ophthalmopathy over 18 months of follow-up. The hyperthyroidism patients were between 18 and 65 years old and newly diagnosed, with a disease duration of less than 2 months. Any patient with an uncontrolled infection, another autoimmune disease, pregnancy or lactation was excluded. Diagnoses were established on the basis of clinical symptoms, serum thyroxine and TRAb, thyroid ultrasound, and orbital computed tomography. Ficoll-Paque density gradient centrifugation was used to isolate PBMCs from around 10 ml of fresh peripheral blood. Total RNA was extracted with Trizol reagent, and quality was checked on an Agilent 2100 Bioanalyzer.

The source is a man aged 45-60 years with Graves' hyperthyroidism. Input material: blood. The sequence is built from TRBV27 and TRBJ2-7; the D segment may tentatively be TRBD1 or TRBD2, each giving 5 matched bases. The bases read TGTGCCAGCAGTTTATGGGGGATCAGGGACGAGCAGTACTTC. Its translation reads: CASSLWGIRDEQYF.